The 5 T cell receptor beta chains given below trace back to one sample, sequenced in a study of blood T cell repertoires in COVID-19. Produced via immunoSEQ multiplex PCR; TCRdb's table is partial and in-frame only. In the table there are about 500,000 clones, roughly nine tenths of which are singletons. Material: peripheral blood. These receptor sequences come from a man aged 18-30 years with COVID-19, enrolled during active disease.

This rearrangement joins TRBV6-5 to TRBJ1-6, with 7 bases that match TRBD1. The CDR3 has 14 residues. Germline trimming cut 5 bases from V and 5 bases from J; bases unmatched to any gene: 3. Germline V gene data show CDR1 as MNHEY and CDR2 as SVGAGI. CDR3 in amino acids: CASSLGQNNSPLHF. The DNA of the CDR3 is TGTGCCAGCAGTCTGGGACAGAATAATTCACCCCTCCACTTT.

V usage is TRBV25-1 and J usage is TRBJ2-7; no firm D call. The CDR3 loop spans 15 amino acids. CDR1 is MGHDK and CDR2 is SYGVNS in the germline V gene. Trimming cost V 3 bases and J 1 base, with 13 bases left between them. In DNA, the CDR3 is TGTGCCAGCAGTGATTACAGCAGTTCTTCCTACGAGCAGTACTTC. Protein product: CASSDYSSSSYEQYF.

The rearrangement joins TRBV11-2 to TRBJ1-2, with TRBD1 identical over 12 bases. This CDR3 is 15 amino acids long. Per germline, CDR1 SGHAT and CDR2 FQNNGV. V gave up 4 bases and J gave up 5 bases; unmatched junction bases: 5. CDR3 in amino acids: CASSWGTGGRYGYTF. CDR3 nucleotide sequence: TGTGCCAGCAGCTGGGGGACAGGGGGCCGTTATGGCTACACCTTC.

The V and J genes are TRBV5-1 and TRBJ2-5; D gene unclear. The CDR3 spans 17 residues. Germline CDR1 SGHRS, CDR2 YFSETQ. V was trimmed by 4 bases and J by 4 bases, leaving 23 bases between them. The CDR3 loop is CASSRNPTAVAGETQYF. Written as DNA, the CDR3 is TGCGCCAGCAGCAGAAACCCGACGGCGGTGGCCGGAGAGACCCAGTACTTC.

CDR3 bases: TGTGCCAGCAGTGAATCGTTAGGACTAGCGTTAACAGATACGCAGTATTTT. It specifies CASSESLGLALTDTQYF. This sequence joins TRBV25-1 and TRBJ2-3; 9 positions match TRBD2. This CDR3 spans 17 amino acids. Germline CDR1 reads MGHDK; CDR2 reads SYGVNS. V gave up 1 base and J gave up 3 bases; unmatched junction bases: 8. Full variable domain (outside the CDR3, taken from reference TRBV25-1 and TRBJ2-3): EADIYQTPRYLVIGTGKKITLECSQTMGHDKMYWYQQDPGMELHLIHYSYGVNSTEKGDLSSESTVSRIRTEHFPLTLESARPSHTSQYLCASSESLGLALTDTQYFGPGTRLTVL.